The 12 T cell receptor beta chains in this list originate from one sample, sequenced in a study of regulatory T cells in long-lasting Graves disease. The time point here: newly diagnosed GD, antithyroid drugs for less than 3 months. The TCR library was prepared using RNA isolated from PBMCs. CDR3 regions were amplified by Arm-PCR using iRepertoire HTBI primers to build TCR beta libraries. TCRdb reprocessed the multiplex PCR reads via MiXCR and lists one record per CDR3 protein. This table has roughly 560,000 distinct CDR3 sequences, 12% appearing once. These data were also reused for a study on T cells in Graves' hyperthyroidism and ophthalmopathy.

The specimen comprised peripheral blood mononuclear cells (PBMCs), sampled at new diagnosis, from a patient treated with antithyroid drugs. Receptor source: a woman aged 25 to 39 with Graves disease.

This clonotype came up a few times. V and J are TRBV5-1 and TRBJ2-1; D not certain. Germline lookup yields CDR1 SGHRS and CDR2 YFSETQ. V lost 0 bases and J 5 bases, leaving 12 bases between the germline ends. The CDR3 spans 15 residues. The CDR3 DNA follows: TGCGCCAGCAGCTTGGCCGCTATGGGCCACAATGAGCAGTTCTTC. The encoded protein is CASSLAAMGHNEQFF.

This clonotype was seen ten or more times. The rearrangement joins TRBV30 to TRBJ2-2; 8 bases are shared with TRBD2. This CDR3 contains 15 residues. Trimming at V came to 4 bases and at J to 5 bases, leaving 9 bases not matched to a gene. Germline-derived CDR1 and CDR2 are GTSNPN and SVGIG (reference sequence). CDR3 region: CAWTTAGGVTGELFF. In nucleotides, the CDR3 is TGTGCCTGGACCACTGCGGGAGGTGTAACCGGGGAGCTGTTTTTT.

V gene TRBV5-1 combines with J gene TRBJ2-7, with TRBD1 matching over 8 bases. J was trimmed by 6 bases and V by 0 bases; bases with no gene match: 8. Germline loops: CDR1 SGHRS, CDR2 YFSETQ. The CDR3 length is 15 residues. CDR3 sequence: CASSLEGTGTSEQYF. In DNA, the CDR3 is TGCGCCAGCAGCTTGGAAGGGACAGGCACGTCCGAGCAGTACTTC.

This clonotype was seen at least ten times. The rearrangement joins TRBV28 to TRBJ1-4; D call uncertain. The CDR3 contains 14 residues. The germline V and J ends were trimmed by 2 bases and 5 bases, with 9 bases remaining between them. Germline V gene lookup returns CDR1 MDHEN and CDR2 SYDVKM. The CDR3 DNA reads TGTGCCAGCAGTTTAGGGCAGTCAAATGAAAAACTGTTTTTT. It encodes CASSLGQSNEKLFF.

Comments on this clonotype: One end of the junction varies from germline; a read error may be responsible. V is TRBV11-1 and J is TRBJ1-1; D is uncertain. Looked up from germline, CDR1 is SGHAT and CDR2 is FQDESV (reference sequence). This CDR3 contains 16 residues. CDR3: CASSPPGYRSNTEAFF. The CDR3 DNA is TGCGCCAGCAGCCCCCCCGGGTACAGATCGAACACTGAAGCTTTCTTT. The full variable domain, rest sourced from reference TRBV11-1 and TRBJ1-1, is EAEVAQSPRYKITEKSQAVAFWCDPISGHATLYWYRQILGQGPELLVQFQDESVVDDSQLPKDRFSAERLKGVDSTLKIQPAELGDSAMYLCASSPPGYRSNTEAFFGQGTRLTVV.

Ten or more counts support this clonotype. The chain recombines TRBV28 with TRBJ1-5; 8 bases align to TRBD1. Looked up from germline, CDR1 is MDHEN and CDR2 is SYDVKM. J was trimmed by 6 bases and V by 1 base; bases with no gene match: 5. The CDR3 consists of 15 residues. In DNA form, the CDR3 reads TGTGCCAGCAGTTTATCAGACAGGGGTGGTCAGCCCCAGCATTTT. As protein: CASSLSDRGGQPQHF.

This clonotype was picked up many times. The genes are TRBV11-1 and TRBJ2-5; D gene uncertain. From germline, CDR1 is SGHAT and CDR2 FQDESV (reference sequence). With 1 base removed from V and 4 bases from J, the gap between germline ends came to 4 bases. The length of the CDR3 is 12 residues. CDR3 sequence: CASSLERETQYF. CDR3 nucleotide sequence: TGTGCCAGCAGCTTAGAAAGAGAGACCCAGTACTTC.

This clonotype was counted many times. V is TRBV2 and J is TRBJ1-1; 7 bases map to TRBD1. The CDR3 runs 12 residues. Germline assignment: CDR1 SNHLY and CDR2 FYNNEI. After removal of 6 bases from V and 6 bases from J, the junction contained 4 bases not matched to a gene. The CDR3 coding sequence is TGTGCCAGCAGGCCCAGGGGGGCTGAAGCTTTCTTT. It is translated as CASRPRGAEAFF.

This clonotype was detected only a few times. The CDR3 here is CAISSRDRGGETQYF. The CDR3, as DNA: TGTGCCATCAGCTCCCGGGACAGGGGGGGGGAGACCCAGTACTTC. This chain links TRBV10-3 with TRBJ2-5; TRBD1 matches 11 bases. The CDR3 totals 15 residues. The V and J ends lost 6 bases and 5 bases, in that order; junction bases with no gene match: 8. CDR1 ENHRY and CDR2 SYGVKD come from the germline V gene.

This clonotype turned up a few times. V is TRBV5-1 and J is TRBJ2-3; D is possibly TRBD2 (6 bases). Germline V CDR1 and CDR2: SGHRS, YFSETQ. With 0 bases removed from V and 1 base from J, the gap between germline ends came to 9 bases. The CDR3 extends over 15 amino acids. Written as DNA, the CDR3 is TGCGCCAGCAGCTTGGTCCCTAGCGGCACAGATACGCAGTATTTT. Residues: CASSLVPSGTDTQYF.

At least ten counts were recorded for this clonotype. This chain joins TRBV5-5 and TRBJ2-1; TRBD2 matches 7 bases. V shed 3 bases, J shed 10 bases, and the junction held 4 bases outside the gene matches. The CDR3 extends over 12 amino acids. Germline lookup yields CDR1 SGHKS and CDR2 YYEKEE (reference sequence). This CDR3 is CASSWGGYEQFF. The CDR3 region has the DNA TGTGCCAGCAGCTGGGGGGGGTACGAGCAGTTCTTC.

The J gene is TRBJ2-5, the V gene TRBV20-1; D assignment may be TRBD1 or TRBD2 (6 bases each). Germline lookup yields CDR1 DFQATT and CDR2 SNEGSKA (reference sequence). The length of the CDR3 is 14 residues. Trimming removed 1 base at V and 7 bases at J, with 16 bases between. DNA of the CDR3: TGCAGTGCTAGAGGTGGGGGGCAGGGTGGGACCCAGTACTTC. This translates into CSARGGGQGGTQYF.